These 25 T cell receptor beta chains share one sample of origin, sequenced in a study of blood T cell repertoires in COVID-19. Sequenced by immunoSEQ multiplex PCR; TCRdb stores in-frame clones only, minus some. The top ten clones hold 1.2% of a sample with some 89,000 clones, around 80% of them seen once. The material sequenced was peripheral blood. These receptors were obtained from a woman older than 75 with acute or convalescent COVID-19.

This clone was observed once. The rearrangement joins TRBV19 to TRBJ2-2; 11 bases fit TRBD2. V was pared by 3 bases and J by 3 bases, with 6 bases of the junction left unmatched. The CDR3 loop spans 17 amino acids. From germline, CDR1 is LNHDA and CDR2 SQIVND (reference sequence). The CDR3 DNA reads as TGTGCCAGTAGTATTGTGACTAGCGGGACTTACACCGGGGAGCTGTTTTTT. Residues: CASSIVTSGTYTGELFF.

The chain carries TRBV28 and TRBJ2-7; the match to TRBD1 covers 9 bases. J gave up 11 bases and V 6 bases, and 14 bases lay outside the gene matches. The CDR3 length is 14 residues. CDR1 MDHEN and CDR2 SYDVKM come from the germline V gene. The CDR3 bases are TGTGCCAGCAGCCCAACGGGACAGGGTTACGCGGAGTACTTC. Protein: CASSPTGQGYAEYF.

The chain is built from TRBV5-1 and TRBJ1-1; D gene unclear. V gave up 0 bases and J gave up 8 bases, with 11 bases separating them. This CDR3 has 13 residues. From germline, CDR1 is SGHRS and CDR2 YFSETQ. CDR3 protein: CASSLGLAEEAFF. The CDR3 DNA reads TGCGCCAGCAGCTTGGGGCTAGCGGAAGAAGCTTTCTTT.

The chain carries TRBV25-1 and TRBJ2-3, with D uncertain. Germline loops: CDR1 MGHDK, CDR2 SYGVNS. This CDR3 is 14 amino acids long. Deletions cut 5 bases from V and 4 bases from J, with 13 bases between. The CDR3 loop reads CASSSSVEADTQYF. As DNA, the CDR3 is TGTGCCAGCAGTTCCTCGGTAGAGGCAGATACGCAGTATTTT.

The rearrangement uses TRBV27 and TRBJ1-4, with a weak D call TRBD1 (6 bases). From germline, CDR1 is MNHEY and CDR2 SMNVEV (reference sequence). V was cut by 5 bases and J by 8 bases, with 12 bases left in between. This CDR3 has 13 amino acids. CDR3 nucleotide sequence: TGTGCCAGCAGTGAGGACAGTCGGGAAAAACTGTTTTTT. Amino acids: CASSEDSREKLFF. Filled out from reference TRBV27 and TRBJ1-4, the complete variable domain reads EAQVTQNPRYLITVTGKKLTVTCSQNMNHEYMSWYRQDPGLGLRQIYYSMNVEVTDKGDVPEGYKVSRKEKRNFPLILESPSPNQTSLYFCASSEDSREKLFFGSGTQLSVL.

The chain's CDR3 is CSVRGSANEKLFF. DNA for the CDR3: TGCAGCGTCAGGGGTTCAGCTAATGAAAAACTGTTTTTT. The V and J genes are TRBV29-1 and TRBJ1-4, with D tentatively TRBD1 (6 bases). CDR1 SQVTM and CDR2 ANQGSEA come from the germline V gene. Trimming removed 6 bases from V and 3 bases from J, with 11 bases in between. The CDR3 runs to 13 residues.

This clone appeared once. As DNA, the CDR3 is TGTGCCAGCAGCCCCGGAGCGGGGGGCCCGGGAGATACGCAGTATTTT. Translation gives CASSPGAGGPGDTQYF. The rearrangement joins TRBV9 to TRBJ2-3; 9 bases agree with TRBD2. The V gene's germline CDR1 is SGDLS and CDR2 YYNGEE. The CDR3 length is 16 residues. V lost 4 bases, J lost 5 bases, and 11 bases stayed unmatched.

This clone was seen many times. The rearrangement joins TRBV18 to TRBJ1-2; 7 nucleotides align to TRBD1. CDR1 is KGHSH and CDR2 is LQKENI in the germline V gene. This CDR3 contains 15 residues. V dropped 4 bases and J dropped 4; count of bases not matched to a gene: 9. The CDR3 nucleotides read TGTGCCAGCTCACTCGGACAGGAGATCTCCTATGGCTACACCTTC. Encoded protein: CASSLGQEISYGYTF. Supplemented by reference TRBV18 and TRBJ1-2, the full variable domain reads NAGVMQNPRHLVRRRGQEARLRCSPMKGHSHVYWYRQLPEEGLKFMVYLQKENIIDESGMPKERFSAEFPKEGPSILRIQQVVRGDSAAYFCASSLGQEISYGYTFGSGTRLTVV.

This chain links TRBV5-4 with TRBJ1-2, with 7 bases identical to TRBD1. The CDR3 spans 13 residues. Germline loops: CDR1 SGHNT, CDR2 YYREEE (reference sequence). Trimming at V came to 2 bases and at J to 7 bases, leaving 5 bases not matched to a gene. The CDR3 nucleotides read TGTGCCAGCAGCTTATCTGGGGACAGTGGCTACACCTTC. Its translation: CASSLSGDSGYTF.

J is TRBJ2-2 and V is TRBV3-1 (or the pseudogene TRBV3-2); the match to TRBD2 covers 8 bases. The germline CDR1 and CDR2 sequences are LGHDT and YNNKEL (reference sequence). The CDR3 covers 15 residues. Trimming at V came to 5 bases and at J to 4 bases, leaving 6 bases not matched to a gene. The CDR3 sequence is CASSSGTRGTGELFF. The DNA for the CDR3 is TGTGCCAGCAGCTCCGGGACTAGGGGCACCGGGGAGCTGTTTTTT.

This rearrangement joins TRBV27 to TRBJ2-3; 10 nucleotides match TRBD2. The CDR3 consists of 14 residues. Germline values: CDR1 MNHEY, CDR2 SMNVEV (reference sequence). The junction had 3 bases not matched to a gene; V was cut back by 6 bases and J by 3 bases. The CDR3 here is CASSFSGRTDTQYF. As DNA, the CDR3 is TGTGCCAGCAGCTTTAGCGGGAGGACAGATACGCAGTATTTT.

The CDR3 DNA reads as TGTGCCAGCGGCCAGGGGGTCCCCCAAGAGACCCAGTACTTC. Translated, it gives CASGQGVPQETQYF. The chain employs TRBV6-5 and TRBJ2-5; TRBD1 aligns across 7 bases. With V trimmed by 8 bases and J by 1 base, 7 bases remained unmatched. The CDR3 runs to 14 residues. Per the germline V gene, CDR1 is MNHEY and CDR2 is SVGAGI.

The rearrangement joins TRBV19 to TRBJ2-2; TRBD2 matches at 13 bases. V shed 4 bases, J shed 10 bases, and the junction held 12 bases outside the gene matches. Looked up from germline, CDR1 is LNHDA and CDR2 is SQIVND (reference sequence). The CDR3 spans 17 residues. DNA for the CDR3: TGTGCCAGTAGTACTCGGACTAGCGGGGGAACCCGGCAGGAGCTGTTTTTT. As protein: CASSTRTSGGTRQELFF.

CDR3 protein: CASSPNPGDTEAFF. The CDR3 coding sequence is TGTGCCAGCTCACCAAATCCGGGGGACACTGAAGCTTTCTTT. The rearrangement uses TRBV18 and TRBJ1-1; D might be TRBD1 (5 bases). CDR3 size: 14 residues. Germline V gives CDR1 KGHSH, CDR2 LQKENI. With 2 bases removed from V and 3 bases from J, the gap between germline ends came to 10 bases.

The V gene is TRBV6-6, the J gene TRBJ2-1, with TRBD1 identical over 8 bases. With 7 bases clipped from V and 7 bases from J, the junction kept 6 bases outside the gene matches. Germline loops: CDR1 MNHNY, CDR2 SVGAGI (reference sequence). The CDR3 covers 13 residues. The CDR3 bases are TGTGCCAGCAATACAGGGGGGCTGAATGAGCAGTTCTTC. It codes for CASNTGGLNEQFF.

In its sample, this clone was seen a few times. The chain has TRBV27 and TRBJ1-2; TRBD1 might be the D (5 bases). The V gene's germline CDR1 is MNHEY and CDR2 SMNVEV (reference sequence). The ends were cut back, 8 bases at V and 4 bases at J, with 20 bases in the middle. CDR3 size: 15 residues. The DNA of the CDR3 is TGTGCCAGCCATACCACTCCCCCTGACAGCTATGGCTACACCTTC. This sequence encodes CASHTTPPDSYGYTF.

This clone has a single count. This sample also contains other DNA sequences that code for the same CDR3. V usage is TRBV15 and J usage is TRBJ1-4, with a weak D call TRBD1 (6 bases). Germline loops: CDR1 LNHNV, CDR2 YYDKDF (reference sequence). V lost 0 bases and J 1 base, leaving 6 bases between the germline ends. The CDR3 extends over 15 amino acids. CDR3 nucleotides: TGTGCCACCAGCAGAGAAGGGGGAACTAATGAAAAACTGTTTTTT. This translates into CATSREGGTNEKLFF.

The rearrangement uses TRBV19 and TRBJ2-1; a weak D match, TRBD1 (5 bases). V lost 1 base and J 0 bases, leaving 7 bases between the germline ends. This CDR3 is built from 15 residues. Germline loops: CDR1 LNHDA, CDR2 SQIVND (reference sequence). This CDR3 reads CASSIGTGSYNEQFF. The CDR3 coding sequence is TGTGCCAGTAGTATAGGCACAGGCTCCTACAATGAGCAGTTCTTC. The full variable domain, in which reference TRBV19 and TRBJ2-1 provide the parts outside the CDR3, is DGGITQSPKYLFRKEGQNVTLSCEQNLNHDAMYWYRQDPGQGLRLIYYSQIVNDFQKGDIAEGYSVSREKKESFPLTVTSAQKNPTAFYLCASSIGTGSYNEQFFGPGTRLTVL.

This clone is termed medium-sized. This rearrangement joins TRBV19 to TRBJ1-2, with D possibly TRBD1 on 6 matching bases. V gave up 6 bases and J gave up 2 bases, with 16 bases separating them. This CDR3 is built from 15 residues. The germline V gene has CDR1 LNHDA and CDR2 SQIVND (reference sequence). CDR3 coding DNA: TGTGCCAGTAGCCTACAGGGTAACGGGAACTATGGCTACACCTTC. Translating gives CASSLQGNGNYGYTF.

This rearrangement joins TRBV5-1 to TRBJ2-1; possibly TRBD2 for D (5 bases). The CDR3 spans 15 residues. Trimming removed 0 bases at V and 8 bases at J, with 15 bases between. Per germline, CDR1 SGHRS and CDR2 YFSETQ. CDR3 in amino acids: CASSLGGLSGDEQFF. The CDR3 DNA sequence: TGCGCCAGCAGCTTGGGGGGTCTCTCCGGGGATGAGCAGTTCTTC.

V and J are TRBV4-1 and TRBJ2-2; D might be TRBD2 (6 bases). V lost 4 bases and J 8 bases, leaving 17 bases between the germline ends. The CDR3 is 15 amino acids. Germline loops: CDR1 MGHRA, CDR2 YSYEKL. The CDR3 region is CASSPRDGRPGELFF. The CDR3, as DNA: TGCGCCAGCAGCCCGCGGGACGGAAGGCCGGGGGAGCTGTTTTTT.

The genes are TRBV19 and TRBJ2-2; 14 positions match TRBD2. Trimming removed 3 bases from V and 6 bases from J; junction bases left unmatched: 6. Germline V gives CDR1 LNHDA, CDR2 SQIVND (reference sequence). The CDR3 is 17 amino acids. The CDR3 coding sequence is TGTGCCAGTAGTATCCCTATGACTAGCGGGAGGGCCGGGGAGCTGTTTTTT. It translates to CASSIPMTSGRAGELFF. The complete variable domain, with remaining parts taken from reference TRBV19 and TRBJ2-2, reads DGGITQSPKYLFRKEGQNVTLSCEQNLNHDAMYWYRQDPGQGLRLIYYSQIVNDFQKGDIAEGYSVSREKKESFPLTVTSAQKNPTAFYLCASSIPMTSGRAGELFFGEGSRLTVL.

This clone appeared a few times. CDR3 residues: CSASPQGGYGYTF. The CDR3 DNA follows: TGCAGTGCTAGTCCCCAGGGCGGCTATGGCTACACCTTC. The chain uses TRBV20-1 and TRBJ1-2, with D possibly matching TRBD1 (5 bases). V shed 3 bases and J shed 4 bases, with 12 bases lying between them. Looked up from germline, CDR1 is DFQATT and CDR2 is SNEGSKA (reference sequence). This CDR3 spans 13 amino acids.

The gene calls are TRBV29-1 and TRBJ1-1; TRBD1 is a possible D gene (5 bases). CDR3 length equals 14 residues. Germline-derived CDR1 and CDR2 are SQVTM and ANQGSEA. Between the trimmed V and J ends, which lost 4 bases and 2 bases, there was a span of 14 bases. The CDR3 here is CSVGGGTANTEAFF. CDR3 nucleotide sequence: TGCAGCGTTGGGGGGGGGACGGCTAACACTGAAGCTTTCTTT.

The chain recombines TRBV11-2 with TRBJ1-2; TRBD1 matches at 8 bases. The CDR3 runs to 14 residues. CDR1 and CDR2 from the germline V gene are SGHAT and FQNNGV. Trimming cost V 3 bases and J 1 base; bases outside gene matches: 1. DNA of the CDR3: TGTGCCAGCAGCTTGGGACAGGATAACTATGGCTACACCTTC. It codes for CASSLGQDNYGYTF.